The 5 T cell receptor beta chains reported below all come from one sample, sequenced in a study of long-term antiretroviral therapy in people with HIV. Assay version v3.0 of immunoSEQ was used, and it was run at survey level. Here immunoSEQ multiplex PCR was the method, and the copy in TCRdb shows in-frame clones only, minus some. The top ten hold around 6.5% of the sample, which has about 40,000 clones, 83% seen once. Sequences were derived from unsorted PBMCs, sampled 1 year after starting antiretroviral therapy. The receptors originated from a man younger than 30 with HIV.

The J gene is TRBJ1-4, the V gene TRBV19, with D perhaps matching TRBD1 (5 bases). V lost 1 base, J lost 6 bases, and 24 bases lay in between. The CDR3 length is 19 residues. The germline CDR1 and CDR2 sequences are LNHDA and SQIVND (reference sequence). The CDR3, as DNA: TGTGCCAGTAGTATAGTTGGTATTTTATTTAAGGGGAACGATGAAAAACTGTTTTTT. This encodes CASSIVGILFKGNDEKLFF.

The chain employs TRBV5-1 and TRBJ2-6; 11 positions agree with TRBD1. Germline V CDR1 and CDR2: SGHRS, YFSETQ. The length of the CDR3 is 17 residues. V lost 6 bases, J lost 0 bases, and 5 bases stayed unmatched. The CDR3 nucleotides read TGCGCCAGCACCGGACAGGGGGCTAACTCTGGGGCCAACGTCCTGACTTTC. Translated, it gives CASTGQGANSGANVLTF.

Only a few counts were recorded for this clone. The CDR3 nucleotides read TGTGCCAGCAGTTTGAGCCTCAATCAGCCCCAGCATTTT. Translated: CASSLSLNQPQHF. J is TRBJ1-5 and V is TRBV27; D gene uncertain. The ends were cut back, 3 bases at V and 3 bases at J, with 6 bases in the middle. The CDR3 has 13 residues. Germline CDR1 MNHEY, CDR2 SMNVEV (reference sequence).

This clone was detected only a few times. V is TRBV29-1 and J is TRBJ2-2, with D perhaps TRBD2 (5 bases). Germline CDR1 is SQVTM and CDR2 is ANQGSEA. This CDR3 has 10 residues. V was trimmed by 6 bases and J by 7 bases, leaving 6 bases between them. CDR3 amino acids: CSVADGELFF. The CDR3, as DNA: TGCAGCGTAGCGGACGGGGAGCTGTTTTTT.

The chain has TRBV5-1 and TRBJ2-7; D might be TRBD1 or TRBD2, each matching 6 bases. CDR3 length equals 17 residues. The germline V and J ends were trimmed by 0 bases and 6 bases, with 22 bases remaining between them. The germline CDR1 and CDR2 sequences are SGHRS and YFSETQ. CDR3 loop: CASSLDGPGLLGGEQYF. CDR3 nucleotide sequence: TGCGCCAGCAGCTTGGATGGTCCGGGACTCCTAGGGGGCGAGCAGTACTTC.